This is a list of T cell receptor beta chains from one sample in a study of tumor and adjacent non-tumor tissue in lung cancer. TCRdb recomputed calls from the multiplex PCR reads with MiXCR, one row per CDR3 protein. The sample has 50,000 to 60,000 distinct CDR3 sequences, roughly 69% seen once. The sequenced sample was distant non-tumor lung tissue. The receptor source for this set is a woman aged 55-75 years with non-small cell lung cancer. Both conserved end residues are trimmed from each CDR3.

v_call cdr3_aa
TRBV20-1 RRRFSGNTIY
TRBV5-4 ASSLAEKRMAEELF
TRBV10-3 AISGGRGLSTEAF
TRBV7-9 ASSSFSGYTNAQY
TRBV12-3/TRBV12-4 ASRGGGSNTRELF
TRBV29-1 RFPGQGGYGDT
TRBV6-6 ANSFGSSYEQY
TRBV11-2 AGSLGSGVHT
TRBV7-6 ASNAEGVMNTEAF
TRBV4-3 ASSHDHRDAETQY
TRBV14 VSSLIRDESPLH
TRBV6-2/TRBV6-3 ASCRAGAGEKLF
TRBV10-3 AISETGGSSGKLF
TRBV4-3 VSSQDGVGEKLF
TRBV6-5 ASSYSGGAEYGYT
TRBV27 ASSVRLAGDNEQF
TRBV12-3/TRBV12-4 ACSFNRGPGYT
TRBV21-1 ANSLEGDQPQH
TRBV5-1 ASSLAGQGYEQY
TRBV11-3 VSSTNTGELF
TRBV29-1 SAYTGSATGKQY
TRBV29-1 GVVSDRVNYEQY
TRBV5-4 ANSLAGGQYDTQY
TRBV6-5 VSSYSQGVRTEAF
TRBV6-2/TRBV6-3 ASRGGRKEQPQH
TRBV11-3 ASSSPNIHETQY
TRBV11-2 VSRPTAGGNEQF
TRBV5-6 ASSGSSACT
TRBV6-1 ASSRRAGGCNQPQQ
TRBV4-1 ASRFSAANNELF
TRBV7-9 ASRDRDNSEQF
TRBV29-1 SVEDLGKGRGTRY
TRBV28 ASSLWEQGSYSGANPLT
TRBV30 AWSRCSLREQY
TRBV4-3 ASSQGASGTYEQY
TRBV4-2 ASSQDGGTTEQF
TRBV11-2 AISLPSNTEAF
TRBV6-2/TRBV6-3 SGISREMSQY
TRBV12-3/TRBV12-4 TSSQRLQGLEAF
TRBV29-1 SEGGGNNEQY